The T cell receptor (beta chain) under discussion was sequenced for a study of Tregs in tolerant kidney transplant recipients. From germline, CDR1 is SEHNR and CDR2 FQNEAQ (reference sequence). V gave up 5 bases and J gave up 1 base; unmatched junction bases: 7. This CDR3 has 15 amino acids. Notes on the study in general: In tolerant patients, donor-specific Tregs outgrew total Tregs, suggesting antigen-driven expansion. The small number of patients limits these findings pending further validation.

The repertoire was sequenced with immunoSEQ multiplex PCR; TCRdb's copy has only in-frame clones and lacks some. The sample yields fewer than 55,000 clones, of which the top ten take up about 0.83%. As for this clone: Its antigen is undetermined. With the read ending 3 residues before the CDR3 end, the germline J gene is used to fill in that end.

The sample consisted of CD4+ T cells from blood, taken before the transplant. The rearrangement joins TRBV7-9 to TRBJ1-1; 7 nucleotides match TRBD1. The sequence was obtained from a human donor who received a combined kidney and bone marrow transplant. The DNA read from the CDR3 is TGTGCCAGCAGCCCGCGGACAGGCGCGAACACTGAA. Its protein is CASSPRTGANTE. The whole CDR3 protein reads CASSPRTGANTEAFF.